A single sample gave rise to the 10 T cell receptor beta chains below, sequenced in a study of blood T cell repertoires in COVID-19. This table comes from immunoSEQ multiplex PCR, and its TCRdb copy is limited to in-frame clones, with some not included. In the table there are 100,000 to 150,000 clones, 85% of which are singletons. Specimen: peripheral blood. The receptors come from an elderly woman with COVID-19, enrolled during active disease.

This clone was picked up many times. The V call is TRBV3-1 (or the pseudogene TRBV3-2), the J call TRBJ1-5; D possibly corresponds to TRBD1 (5 bases). Germline CDR1 reads LGHDT; CDR2 reads YNNKEL (reference sequence). This CDR3 is 15 amino acids long. Trimming took off 1 base at V and 5 bases at J, with 12 bases between the two ends. CDR3 bases: TGTGCCAGCAGCCAAGGAGTCACAGGTTATCAGCCCCAGCATTTT. It translates to CASSQGVTGYQPQHF.

The gene calls are TRBV12-5 and TRBJ2-1, with 8 bases aligning to TRBD2. The germline V gene encodes CDR1 LGHNT and CDR2 FRNRAP. The CDR3 totals 13 residues. V lost 5 bases and J lost 8; bases outside the gene matches: 5. The CDR3 DNA sequence: TGTGCTAGTGGTCCCCCCGGGAGGGATGAGCAGTTCTTC. This gives the protein CASGPPGRDEQFF.

This clone was counted between two and nine times. The V and J genes are TRBV28 and TRBJ2-2; 7 bases are a match to TRBD2. Germline assignment: CDR1 MDHEN and CDR2 SYDVKM. Germline trimming cut 5 bases from V and 2 bases from J; bases unmatched to any gene: 5. This CDR3 is 15 amino acids long. The CDR3 nucleotides read TGTGCCAGCAGTGCCCCTAGCGGTAACACCGGGGAGCTGTTTTTT. It yields the protein CASSAPSGNTGELFF.

The chain recombines TRBV3-1 (or the pseudogene TRBV3-2) with TRBJ2-3; D not certain. The CDR3 has 15 amino acids. Germline-derived CDR1 and CDR2 are LGHDT and YNNKEL (reference sequence). The ends were cut back, 0 bases at V and 6 bases at J, with 13 bases in the middle. CDR3 loop: CASSQDPFQADTQYF. The CDR3, as DNA: TGTGCCAGCAGCCAAGATCCCTTCCAGGCGGATACGCAGTATTTT.

The chain recombines TRBV4-3 with TRBJ2-3; no firm D call. The CDR3 extends over 14 amino acids. Germline lookup yields CDR1 LGHNA and CDR2 YSLEER. The V gene lost 0 bases and the J gene lost 2 bases, with 6 bases spanning the gap. CDR3 amino acids: CASSQDLYTDTQYF. The CDR3 nucleotides read TGCGCCAGCAGCCAAGATCTTTACACAGATACGCAGTATTTT.

This clone was recorded a few times. The chain carries TRBV6-2 or TRBV6-3 and TRBJ2-2; D might be TRBD1 (5 bases). Trimming left V 7 bases short and J 7 bases short, with 16 bases between. This CDR3 has 14 residues. Germline CDR1 is MNHEY and CDR2 is SVGEGT. The CDR3, as DNA: TGTGCCAGCACCCCCTCAGGGTGGAGCGGGGAGCTGTTTTTT. Translation gives CASTPSGWSGELFF.

The rearrangement uses TRBV10-3 and TRBJ1-2; no definite D call. Between the trimmed V and J ends, which lost 3 bases and 1 base, there was a span of 9 bases. This CDR3 has 14 residues. The germline CDR1 and CDR2 sequences are ENHRY and SYGVKD. The CDR3 region has the DNA TGTGCCATCAGTGAAGGCGGCTTTAACTATGGCTACACCTTC. Translation gives CAISEGGFNYGYTF.

The chain employs TRBV4-3 and TRBJ2-1, with a weak D call TRBD2 (5 bases). Germline V gives CDR1 LGHNA, CDR2 YSLEER. Trimming pared 1 base from V and 6 bases from J, leaving 16 bases between. This CDR3 has 16 amino acids. CDR3 loop: CASSQVPPSGRNEQFF. The CDR3 DNA reads as TGCGCCAGCAGCCAAGTACCCCCGAGCGGCCGCAATGAGCAGTTCTTC.

V usage is TRBV6-6 and J usage is TRBJ2-2; 9 nucleotides align to TRBD2. V trimming: 4 bases; J trimming: 8 bases; junction bases outside the gene matches: 11. From germline, CDR1 is MNHNY and CDR2 SVGAGI (reference sequence). This CDR3 comprises 16 residues. The chain's CDR3 is CASSSPSGATPGELFF. DNA for the CDR3: TGTGCCAGCAGTTCACCTAGCGGGGCTACACCGGGGGAGCTGTTTTTT.

The J gene is TRBJ1-2, the V gene TRBV5-4, with 11 bases fitting TRBD1. V shed 5 bases, J shed 4 bases, and the junction held 7 bases outside the gene matches. CDR3 length: 15 residues. Germline-derived CDR1 and CDR2 are SGHNT and YYREEE (reference sequence). In DNA, the CDR3 is TGTGCCAGCAGGTACGGGACAGGGGGAGGCTATGGCTACACCTTC. Translation: CASRYGTGGGYGYTF.